The TCR beta chain described here comes from a study of vaccination effects on CD4 cells after COVID-19. Looking at the study overall: CD4+ T cells specific for antigen were expanded with viral peptide pools by the ViraFEST assay before sequencing.

Turning to this clone: Its specificity is unknown.

The culture ran for approximately 10 days, and then CD4+ T cells were isolated. Vaccine administered to participants consisted of two doses of either BNT162b2 or mRNA-1273. Testing of the vaccine recipients showed negative nucleocapsid antibodies and no prior SARS-CoV-2 infection. The CDR3 has 13 residues. V gave up 4 bases and J gave up 3 bases, with 7 bases separating them. Looked up from germline, CDR1 is SGHNT and CDR2 is YYREEE (reference sequence). The assay was immunoSEQ multiplex PCR, and TCRdb's table has in-frame clones only and misses some. The sample has 72,000 or so clones, 74% seen once.

The chain couples TRBV5-4 to TRBJ2-2, with D unclear. This clonotype originated in a human donor who received a COVID-19 vaccine. The sequenced sample was CD4+ T cells from PBMCs cultured without peptide, obtained after COVID-19 vaccination. The CDR3 DNA sequence: TGTGCCAGCAGCAGAAAGGACACCGGGGAGCTGTTTTTT. Protein sequence: CASSRKDTGELFF. Combining the CDR3 with reference TRBV5-4 and TRBJ2-2 gives the whole variable domain ETGVTQSPTHLIKTRGQQVTLRCSSQSGHNTVSWYQQALGQGPQFIFQYYREEENGRGNFPPRFSGLQFPNYSSELNVNALELDDSALYLCASSRKDTGELFFGEGSRLTVL.